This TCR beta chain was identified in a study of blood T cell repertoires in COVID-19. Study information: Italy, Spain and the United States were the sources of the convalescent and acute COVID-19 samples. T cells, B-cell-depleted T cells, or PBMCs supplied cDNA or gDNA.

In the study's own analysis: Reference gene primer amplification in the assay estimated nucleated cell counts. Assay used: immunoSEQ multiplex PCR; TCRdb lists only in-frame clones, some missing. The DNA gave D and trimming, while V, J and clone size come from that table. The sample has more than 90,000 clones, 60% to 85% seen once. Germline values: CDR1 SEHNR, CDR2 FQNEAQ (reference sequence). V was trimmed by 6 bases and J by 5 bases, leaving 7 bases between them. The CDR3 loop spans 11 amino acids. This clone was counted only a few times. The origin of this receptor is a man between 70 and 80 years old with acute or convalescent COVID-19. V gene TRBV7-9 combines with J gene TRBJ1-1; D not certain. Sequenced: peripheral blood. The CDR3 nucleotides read TGTGCCAGCAGGTGGGAGACTGAAGCTTTCTTT. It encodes CASRWETEAFF.